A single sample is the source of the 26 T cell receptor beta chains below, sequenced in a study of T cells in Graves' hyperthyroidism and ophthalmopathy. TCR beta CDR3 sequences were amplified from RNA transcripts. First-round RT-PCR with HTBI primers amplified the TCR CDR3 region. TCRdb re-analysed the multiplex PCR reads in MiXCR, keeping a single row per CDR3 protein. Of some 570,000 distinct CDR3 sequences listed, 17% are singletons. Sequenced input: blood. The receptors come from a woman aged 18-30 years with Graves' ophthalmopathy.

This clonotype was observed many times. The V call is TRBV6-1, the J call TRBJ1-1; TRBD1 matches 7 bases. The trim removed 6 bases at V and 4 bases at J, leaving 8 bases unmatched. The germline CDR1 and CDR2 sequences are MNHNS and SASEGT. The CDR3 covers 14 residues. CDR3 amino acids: CASRMTGIPTEAFF. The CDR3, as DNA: TGTGCCAGCAGAATGACAGGGATCCCCACTGAAGCTTTCTTT.

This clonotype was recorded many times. DNA for the CDR3: TGTGCCAGCAGCTTACAGGGTGACATTCAGTACTTC. Its translation: CASSLQGDIQYF. This sequence joins TRBV7-2 and TRBJ2-4, with D tentatively TRBD1 (5 bases). In germline, CDR1 is SGHTA, CDR2 FQGNSA. This CDR3 comprises 12 residues. Between the trimmed V and J ends, which lost 2 bases and 8 bases, there was a span of 7 bases.

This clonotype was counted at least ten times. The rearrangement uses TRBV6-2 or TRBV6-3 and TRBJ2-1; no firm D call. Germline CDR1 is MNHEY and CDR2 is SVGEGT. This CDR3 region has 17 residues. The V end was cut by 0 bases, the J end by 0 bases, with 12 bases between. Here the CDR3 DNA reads TGTGCCAGCAGTTACTCGAGAACTCGTAGCTCCTACAATGAGCAGTTCTTC. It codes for CASSYSRTRSSYNEQFF.

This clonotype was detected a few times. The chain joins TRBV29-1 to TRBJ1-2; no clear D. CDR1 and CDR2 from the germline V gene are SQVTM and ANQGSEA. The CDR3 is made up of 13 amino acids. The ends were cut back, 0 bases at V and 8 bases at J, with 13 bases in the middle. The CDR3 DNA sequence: TGCAGCGTTGAAGAGGACGGCCCGCGGGGCTACACCTTC. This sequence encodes CSVEEDGPRGYTF.

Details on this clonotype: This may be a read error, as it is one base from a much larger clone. This CDR3 reads CATLRATEAFF. The CDR3 DNA is TGTGCCACCCTTCGGGCCACTGAAGCTTTCTTT. The chain has TRBV2 and TRBJ1-1; D call uncertain. V lost 10 bases and J lost 4, with 10 bases in between. CDR1 SNHLY and CDR2 FYNNEI come from the germline V gene. The CDR3 sequence is 11 residues long.

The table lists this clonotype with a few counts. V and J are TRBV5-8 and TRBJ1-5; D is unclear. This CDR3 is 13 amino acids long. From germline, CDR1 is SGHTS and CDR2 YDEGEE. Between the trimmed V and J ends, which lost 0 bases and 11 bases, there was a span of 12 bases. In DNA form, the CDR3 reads TGTGCCAGCAGCTTGGAATCCCCTAAGTCCCAGCATTTT. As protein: CASSLESPKSQHF.

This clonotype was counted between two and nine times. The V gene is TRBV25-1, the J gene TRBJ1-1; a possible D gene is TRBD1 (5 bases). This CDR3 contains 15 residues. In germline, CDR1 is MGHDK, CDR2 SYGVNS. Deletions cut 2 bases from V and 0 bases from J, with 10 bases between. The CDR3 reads CASSEQGVVNTEAFF. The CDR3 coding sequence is TGTGCCAGCAGTGAACAGGGTGTTGTGAACACTGAAGCTTTCTTT.

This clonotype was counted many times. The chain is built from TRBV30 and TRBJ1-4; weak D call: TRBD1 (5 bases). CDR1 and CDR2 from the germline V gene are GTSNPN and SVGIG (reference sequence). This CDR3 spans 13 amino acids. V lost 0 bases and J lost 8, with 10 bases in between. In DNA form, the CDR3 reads TGTGCCTGGAGTGTTAGCGGGACGGAAAAACTGTTTTTT. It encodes CAWSVSGTEKLFF.

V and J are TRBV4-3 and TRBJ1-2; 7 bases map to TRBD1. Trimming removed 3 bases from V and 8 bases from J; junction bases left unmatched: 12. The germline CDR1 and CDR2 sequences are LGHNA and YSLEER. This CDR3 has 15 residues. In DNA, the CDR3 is TGCGCCAGCAGCCAGGATTCCGGGACAGTTGAAGGCTACACCTTC. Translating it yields CASSQDSGTVEGYTF.

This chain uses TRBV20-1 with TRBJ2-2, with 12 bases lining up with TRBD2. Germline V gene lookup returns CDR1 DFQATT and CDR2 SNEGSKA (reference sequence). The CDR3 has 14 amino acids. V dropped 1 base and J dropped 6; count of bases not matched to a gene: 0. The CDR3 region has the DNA TGCAGTGCTAGAGGACTAGCGGGGGCCGGGGAGCTGTTTTTT. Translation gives CSARGLAGAGELFF.

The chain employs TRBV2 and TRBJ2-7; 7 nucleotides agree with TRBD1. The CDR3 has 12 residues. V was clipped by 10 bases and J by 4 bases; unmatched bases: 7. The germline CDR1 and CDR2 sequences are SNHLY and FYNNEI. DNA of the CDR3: TGTGCCACCGACCAACAGGGGTACGAGCAGTACTTC. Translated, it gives CATDQQGYEQYF.

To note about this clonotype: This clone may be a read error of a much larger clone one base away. The CDR3 nucleotides are TGCGCCAGCAGCTTGGCGCGGCAACGCATAAACACTGAAGCTTTCTTT. Protein product: CASSLARQRINTEAFF. The V call is TRBV5-1, the J call TRBJ1-1, with D uncertain. V was clipped by 0 bases and J by 2 bases, with 14 bases between them. Germline CDR1 SGHRS, CDR2 YFSETQ. This CDR3 spans 16 amino acids.

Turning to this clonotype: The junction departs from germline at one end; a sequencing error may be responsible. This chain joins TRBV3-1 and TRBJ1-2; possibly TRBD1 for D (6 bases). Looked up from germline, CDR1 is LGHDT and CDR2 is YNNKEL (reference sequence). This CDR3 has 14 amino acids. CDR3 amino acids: CASSEEGGGYGYTF. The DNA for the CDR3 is TGTGCCAGCAGCGAAGAGGGAGGGGGCTATGGCTACACCTTC.

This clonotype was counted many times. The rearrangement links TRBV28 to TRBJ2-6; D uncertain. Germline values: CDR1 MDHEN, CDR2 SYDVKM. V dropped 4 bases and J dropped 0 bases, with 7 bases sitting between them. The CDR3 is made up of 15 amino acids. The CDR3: CASSSSGSGANVLTF. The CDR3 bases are TGTGCCAGCAGTTCCTCAGGCTCTGGGGCCAACGTCCTGACTTTC.

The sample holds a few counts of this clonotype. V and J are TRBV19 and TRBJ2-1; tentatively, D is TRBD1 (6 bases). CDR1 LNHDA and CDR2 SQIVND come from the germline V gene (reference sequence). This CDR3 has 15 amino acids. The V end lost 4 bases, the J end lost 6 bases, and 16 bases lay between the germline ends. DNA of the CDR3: TGTGCCAGTAGTAAGGTGGCAGGGGTGAGCAATGAGCAGTTCTTC. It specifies CASSKVAGVSNEQFF.

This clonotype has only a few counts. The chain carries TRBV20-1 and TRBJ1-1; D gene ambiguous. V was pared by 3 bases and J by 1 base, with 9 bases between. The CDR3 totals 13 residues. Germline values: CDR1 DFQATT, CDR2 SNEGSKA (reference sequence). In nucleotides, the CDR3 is TGCAGTGCTAGTAGTGGGGAGAACACTGAAGCTTTCTTT. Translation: CSASSGENTEAFF.

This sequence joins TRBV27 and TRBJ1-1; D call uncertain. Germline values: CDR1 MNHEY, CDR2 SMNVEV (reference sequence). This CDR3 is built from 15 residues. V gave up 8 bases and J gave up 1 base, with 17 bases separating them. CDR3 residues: CASLPPGRGNTEAFF. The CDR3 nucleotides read TGTGCCAGCCTCCCCCCCGGCCGCGGGAACACTGAAGCTTTCTTT.

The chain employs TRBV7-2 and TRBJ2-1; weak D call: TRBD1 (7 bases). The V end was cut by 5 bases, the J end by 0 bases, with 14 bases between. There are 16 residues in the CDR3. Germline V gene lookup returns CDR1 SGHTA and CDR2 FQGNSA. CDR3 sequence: CASSPRGDSSYNEQFF. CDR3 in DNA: TGTGCCAGCAGCCCAAGGGGGGACAGCTCCTACAATGAGCAGTTCTTC.

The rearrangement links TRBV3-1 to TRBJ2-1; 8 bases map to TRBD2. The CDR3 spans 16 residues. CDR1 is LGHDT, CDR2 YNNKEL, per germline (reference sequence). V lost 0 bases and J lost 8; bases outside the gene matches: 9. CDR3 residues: CASSQDRTGGPDEQFF. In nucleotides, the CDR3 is TGTGCCAGCAGCCAAGATCGAACGGGAGGGCCCGATGAGCAGTTCTTC.

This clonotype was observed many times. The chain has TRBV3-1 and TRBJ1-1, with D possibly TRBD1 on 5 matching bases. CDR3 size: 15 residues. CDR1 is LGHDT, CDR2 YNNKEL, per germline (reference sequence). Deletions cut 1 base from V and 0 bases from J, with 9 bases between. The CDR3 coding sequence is TGTGCCAGCAGCCAAGTACAGGACCTGAACACTGAAGCTTTCTTT. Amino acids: CASSQVQDLNTEAFF.

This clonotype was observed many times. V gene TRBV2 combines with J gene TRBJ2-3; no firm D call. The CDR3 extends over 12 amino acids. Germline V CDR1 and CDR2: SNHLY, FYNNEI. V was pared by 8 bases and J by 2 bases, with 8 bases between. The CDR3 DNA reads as TGTGCCAGCCGGACGTTCACAGATACGCAGTATTTT. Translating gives CASRTFTDTQYF.

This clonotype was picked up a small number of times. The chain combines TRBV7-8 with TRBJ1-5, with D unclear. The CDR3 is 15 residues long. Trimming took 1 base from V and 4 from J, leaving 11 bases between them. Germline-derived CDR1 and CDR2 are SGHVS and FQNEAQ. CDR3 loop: CASSLVSEGNQPQHF. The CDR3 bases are TGTGCCAGCAGCTTAGTTTCGGAGGGAAATCAGCCCCAGCATTTT.

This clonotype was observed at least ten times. The CDR3 DNA is TGTGCCAGCAGCCAAGATCTTGGCTATGGCTACACCTTC. Protein: CASSQDLGYGYTF. This chain uses TRBV3-1 with TRBJ1-2, with no clear D. The V gene's germline CDR1 is LGHDT and CDR2 YNNKEL (reference sequence). There are 13 residues in the CDR3. V was shortened by 0 bases and J by 4 bases, with 6 bases between the two germline ends.

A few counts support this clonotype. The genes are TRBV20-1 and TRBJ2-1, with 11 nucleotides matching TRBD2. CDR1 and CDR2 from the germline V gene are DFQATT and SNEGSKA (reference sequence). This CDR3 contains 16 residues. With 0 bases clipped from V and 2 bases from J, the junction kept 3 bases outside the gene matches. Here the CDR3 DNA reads TGCAGTGCTAGAGACTTTAGCGGGGGGGCCTACAATGAGCAGTTCTTC. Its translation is CSARDFSGGAYNEQFF.

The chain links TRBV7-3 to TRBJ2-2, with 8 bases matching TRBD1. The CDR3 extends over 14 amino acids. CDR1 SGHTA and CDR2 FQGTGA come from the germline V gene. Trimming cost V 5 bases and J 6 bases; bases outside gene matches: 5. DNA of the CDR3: TGTGCCAGCAGCCGGACAGGGCCCGCCGGGGAGCTGTTTTTT. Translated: CASSRTGPAGELFF.

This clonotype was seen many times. CDR3 sequence: CATRSWVVITEAFF. The DNA of the CDR3 is TGTGCCACAAGATCGTGGGTCGTTATCACTGAAGCTTTCTTT. The chain carries TRBV13 and TRBJ1-1, with D uncertain. Looked up from germline, CDR1 is PRHDT and CDR2 is FYEKMQ (reference sequence). The CDR3 loop spans 14 amino acids. The ends were cut back, 10 bases at V and 4 bases at J, with 19 bases in the middle.